This is a list of T cell receptor beta chains from one sample in a study of sequential checkpoint blockade in melanoma. TCRdb's table, derived via immunoSEQ multiplex PCR, lists solely in-frame clones and lacks some. The sample holds about 21,000 clones; roughly 80% are singletons and the top ten take about a tenth. Material: CD8+ T cells sorted from blood (inferred from file names), obtained from a patient given nivolumab and ipilimumab in sequence. The receptors were sampled from a human donor with melanoma. Each CDR3 is given with its conserved first and last residue. Each record gives: J gene, D gene, V gene, clone size, CDR3 DNA, CDR3 protein. A D gene is named only where the DNA matches it firmly. A row's size may be missing; if present it is once, few, many or a size class.

j_gene: TRBJ1-5; d_gene: TRBD1; v_gene: TRBV10-3; abundance: -; CDR3nt: TGTGCCATCAGTGAGTCGGGGGACAGGTTTGGCGTAAATCAGCCCCAGCATTTT; CDR3aa: CAISESGDRFGVNQPQHF
j_gene: TRBJ2-2; d_gene: TRBD2; v_gene: TRBV5-1; abundance: -; CDR3nt: TGCGCCAGCAGCTTGTTACGCGGGAGGGCCCTCGGCACCGGGGAGCTGTTTTTT; CDR3aa: CASSLLRGRALGTGELFF
j_gene: TRBJ2-1; d_gene: TRBD2; v_gene: TRBV7-2; abundance: -; CDR3nt: TGTGCCAGCAGCCCCTGGACTAGCGGTAATGAGCAGTTCTTC; CDR3aa: CASSPWTSGNEQFF
j_gene: TRBJ1-6; d_gene: -; v_gene: TRBV5-4; abundance: -; CDR3nt: TGTGCCAGCAGTTCTGGACAGAAGAGCTCCTATAATTCACCCCTCCACTTT; CDR3aa: CASSSGQKSSYNSPLHF
j_gene: TRBJ2-3; d_gene: TRBD2; v_gene: TRBV6-5; abundance: -; CDR3nt: TGTGCCAGCAGTTACTATGGCACAGCGGGGGATACGCAGTATTTT; CDR3aa: CASSYYGTAGDTQYF
j_gene: TRBJ2-7; d_gene: TRBD1; v_gene: TRBV2; abundance: -; CDR3nt: TGTGCCACCCTACAAGACAGGGGGTTAGACGAGCAGTACTTC; CDR3aa: CATLQDRGLDEQYF
j_gene: TRBJ1-4; d_gene: -; v_gene: TRBV4-2; abundance: -; CDR3nt: TGTGCCAGCAGAGACCAGGTTCGCCATGAAAAACTGTTTTTT; CDR3aa: CASRDQVRHEKLFF
j_gene: TRBJ1-2; d_gene: -; v_gene: TRBV5-6; abundance: -; CDR3nt: TGTGCCAGCAGCTTTGAGAGCTGGGGCTCCTATGGCTACACCTTC; CDR3aa: CASSFESWGSYGYTF
j_gene: TRBJ1-6; d_gene: TRBD1; v_gene: TRBV15; abundance: -; CDR3nt: TGTGCCACCAGCAGGACAGGGCTTTCACCCCTCCACTTT; CDR3aa: CATSRTGLSPLHF
j_gene: TRBJ1-6; d_gene: -; v_gene: TRBV7-2; abundance: -; CDR3nt: TGTGCCAGCAGTCTCACGGGGGGCATTCGCTACTTTAATTCACCCCTCCACTTT; CDR3aa: CASSLTGGIRYFNSPLHF
j_gene: TRBJ2-1; d_gene: TRBD2; v_gene: TRBV4-3; abundance: -; CDR3nt: TGCGCCAGCAGCCCTTGGGGGACTAGCGGCAATGAGCAGTTCTTC; CDR3aa: CASSPWGTSGNEQFF
j_gene: TRBJ2-1; d_gene: -; v_gene: TRBV7-9; abundance: -; CDR3nt: TGTGCCAGTCCCCCCTCGGGGGAATACGAGCAGTTCTTC; CDR3aa: CASPPSGEYEQFF
j_gene: TRBJ2-7; d_gene: -; v_gene: TRBV10-1; abundance: -; CDR3nt: TGCGCCAGTACAGTGGTCTCCTACGAGCAGTACTTC; CDR3aa: CASTVVSYEQYF
j_gene: TRBJ1-5; d_gene: -; v_gene: TRBV19; abundance: -; CDR3nt: TGTGCCAGTAGCTGGGGCAGGGCGGGCAATCAGCCCCAGCATTTT; CDR3aa: CASSWGRAGNQPQHF
j_gene: TRBJ2-1; d_gene: TRBD2; v_gene: TRBV19; abundance: -; CDR3nt: TGTGCCAACCAGGTCCAGGGCGGGGGATTACCAGGTGAGCAGTTCTTC; CDR3aa: CANQVQGGGLPGEQFF
j_gene: TRBJ2-2; d_gene: TRBD2; v_gene: TRBV4-1; abundance: few; CDR3nt: TGCGCCAGCAGCCTTCGGACTAGCGGGGATGGGGACACCGGGGAGCTGTTTTTT; CDR3aa: CASSLRTSGDGDTGELFF
j_gene: TRBJ2-7; d_gene: TRBD2; v_gene: TRBV9; abundance: -; CDR3nt: TGTGCCAGCAGCGCGGGGGGGCCGCGACAGTACTTC; CDR3aa: CASSAGGPRQYF
j_gene: TRBJ2-1; d_gene: TRBD2; v_gene: TRBV9; abundance: few; CDR3nt: TGTGCCAGCAGCGTCGTACTAGCGGGGGCCTACAATGAGCAGTTCTTC; CDR3aa: CASSVVLAGAYNEQFF
j_gene: TRBJ1-4; d_gene: -; v_gene: TRBV28; abundance: -; CDR3nt: TGTGCCAGCTACCCCCTACGTTGGAAACCGGGACTCGATAATGAAAAACTGTTTTTT; CDR3aa: CASYPLRWKPGLDNEKLFF
j_gene: TRBJ1-2; d_gene: -; v_gene: TRBV4-3; abundance: -; CDR3nt: TGCGCCAGCCGCAGGGGACTATTAGAGGGCTACACCTTC; CDR3aa: CASRRGLLEGYTF
j_gene: TRBJ2-7; d_gene: -; v_gene: TRBV7-6; abundance: -; CDR3nt: TGTGCCAGCAGCTTAGCGCTAGGAAGGGGCGAGCAGTACTTC; CDR3aa: CASSLALGRGEQYF
j_gene: TRBJ1-2; d_gene: -; v_gene: TRBV6-5; abundance: few; CDR3nt: TGTGCCAGCAGGCACGGGGGAGTTCCGGATGGCTACACCTTC; CDR3aa: CASRHGGVPDGYTF
j_gene: TRBJ2-3; d_gene: -; v_gene: TRBV2; abundance: -; CDR3nt: TGTGCCAGCAGTGAAAGGCCTAGTGCTTATACAGATACGCAGTATTTT; CDR3aa: CASSERPSAYTDTQYF
j_gene: TRBJ2-7; d_gene: TRBD1; v_gene: TRBV19; abundance: -; CDR3nt: TGTGCCAGTAGGGCCTCCCGGGACAGCTACGAGCAGTACTTC; CDR3aa: CASRASRDSYEQYF
j_gene: TRBJ2-5; d_gene: -; v_gene: TRBV2; abundance: -; CDR3nt: TGTGCCAGCAGTGTCGGCAGGGGATGGGAGACCCAGTACTTC; CDR3aa: CASSVGRGWETQYF
j_gene: TRBJ2-5; d_gene: -; v_gene: TRBV6-5; abundance: -; CDR3nt: TGTGCCAGCAGTTCAGTGACGGGGAACCAAGAGACCCAGTACTTC; CDR3aa: CASSSVTGNQETQYF
j_gene: TRBJ2-1; d_gene: -; v_gene: TRBV9; abundance: once; CDR3nt: TGTGCCAGCAGCGCACAGAACAATGAGCAGTTCTTC; CDR3aa: CASSAQNNEQFF